The entry below gives a single T cell receptor (beta chain) sequence along with its context. Here immunoSEQ multiplex PCR was the method, and the copy in TCRdb shows in-frame clones only, minus some. This table holds fewer than 700,000 clones, roughly 90% found once. The CDR3 is 14 residues long. CDR1 MDHEN and CDR2 SYDVKM come from the germline V gene. V dropped 4 bases and J dropped 3 bases, with 10 bases sitting between them. The sample originates from a study of shared T cell receptors in the human thymus. This sample also appeared in a second study, on human thymus T cells. As reported in that work: There appeared to be biased usage of V and J genes in thymic and blood repertoires.

Material: thymocytes. This chain uses TRBV28 with TRBJ2-1; D is perhaps TRBD2 (6 bases). This TCR was sampled from a boy under two years old with a congenital heart defect. The CDR3 nucleotides read TGTGCCAGCAGTTGGCGGGACGGCTACAATGAGCAGTTCTTC. It is translated as CASSWRDGYNEQFF.